This T cell receptor (beta chain) comes out of a study of T cell responses to AZD1222 COVID-19 vaccine. Generated by immunoSEQ multiplex PCR, the TCRdb table keeps only in-frame clones and is missing some. The sample holds just over 150,000 clones, 85% to 95% seen once. CDR1 is SGHNT and CDR2 is YENEEA in the germline V gene. V was shortened by 1 base and J by 2 bases, with 6 bases between the two germline ends. The CDR3 contains 13 residues. Remarks on this clone: Within the sample, other DNA sequences also encode this same CDR3.

The TCR comes from an adult who received the AZD1222 COVID-19 vaccine. V and J are TRBV11-3 and TRBJ2-7; D remains ambiguous. Specimen: peripheral blood, collected 28 days after the second AZD1222 dose. The CDR3 sequence: CASSLGGTYEQYF. The DNA of the CDR3 is TGTGCCAGCAGCTTAGGCGGCACCTACGAGCAGTACTTC.